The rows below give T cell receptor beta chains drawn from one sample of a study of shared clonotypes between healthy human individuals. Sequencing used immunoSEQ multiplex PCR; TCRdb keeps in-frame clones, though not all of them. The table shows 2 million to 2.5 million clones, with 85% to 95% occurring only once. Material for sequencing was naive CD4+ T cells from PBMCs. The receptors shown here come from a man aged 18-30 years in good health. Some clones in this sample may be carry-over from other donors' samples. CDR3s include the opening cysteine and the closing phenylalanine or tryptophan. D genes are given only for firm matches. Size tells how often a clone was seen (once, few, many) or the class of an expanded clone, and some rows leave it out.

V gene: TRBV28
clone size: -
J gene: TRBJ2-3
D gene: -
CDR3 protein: CASSLLQFPSTDTQYF
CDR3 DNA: TGTGCCAGCAGTTTATTACAGTTCCCTAGCACAGATACGCAGTATTTT

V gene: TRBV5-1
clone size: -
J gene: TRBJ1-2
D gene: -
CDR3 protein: CASSLGRYGYTF
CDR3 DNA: TGCGCCAGCAGCTTGGGGCGATATGGCTACACCTTC

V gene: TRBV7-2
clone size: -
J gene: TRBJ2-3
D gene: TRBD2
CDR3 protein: CASSSRTRWGSTDTQYF
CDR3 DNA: TGTGCCAGCAGCTCACGGACTAGATGGGGGAGCACAGATACGCAGTATTTT

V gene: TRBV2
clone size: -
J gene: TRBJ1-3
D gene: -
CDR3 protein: CASSAERADSGNTIYF
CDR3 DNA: TGTGCCAGCAGTGCGGAGAGAGCTGACTCTGGAAACACCATATATTTT

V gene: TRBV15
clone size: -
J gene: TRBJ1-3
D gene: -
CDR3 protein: CATSRAGGNTIYF
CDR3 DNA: TGTGCCACCAGCAGGGCAGGTGGAAACACCATATATTTT

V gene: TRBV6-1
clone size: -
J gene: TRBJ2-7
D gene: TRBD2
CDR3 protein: CASSFSSGNTYEQYF
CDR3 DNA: TGTGCCAGCAGTTTTTCTAGCGGGAATACCTACGAGCAGTACTTC

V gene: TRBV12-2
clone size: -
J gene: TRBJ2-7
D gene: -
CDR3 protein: CASRQISGTGENEQYF
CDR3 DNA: TGTGCAAGTCGCCAGATCAGCGGGACGGGTGAGAACGAGCAGTACTTC

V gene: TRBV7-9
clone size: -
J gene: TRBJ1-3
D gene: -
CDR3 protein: CASSLRVGQLNANTIYF
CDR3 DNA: TGTGCCAGCAGCTTACGGGTCGGGCAACTTAACGCGAACACCATATATTTT

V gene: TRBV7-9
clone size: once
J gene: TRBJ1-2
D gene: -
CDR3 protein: CASSLDQGRGFYGYTF
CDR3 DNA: TGTGCCAGCAGCTTGGACCAGGGGAGGGGCTTCTATGGCTACACCTTC

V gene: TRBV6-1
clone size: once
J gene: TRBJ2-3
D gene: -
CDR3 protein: CASSEDPTGGDTQYF
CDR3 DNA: TGTGCCAGCAGTGAAGATCCAACGGGCGGAGATACGCAGTATTTT

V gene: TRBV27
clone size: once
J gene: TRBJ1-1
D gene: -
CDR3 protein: CASRRGGGTEAFF
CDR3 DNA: TGTGCCAGCAGGAGGGGGGGAGGCACTGAAGCTTTCTTT

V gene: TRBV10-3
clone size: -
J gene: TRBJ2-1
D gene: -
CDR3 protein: CAISESSGEQFF
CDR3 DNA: TGTGCCATCAGTGAGTCGAGCGGGGAGCAGTTCTTC

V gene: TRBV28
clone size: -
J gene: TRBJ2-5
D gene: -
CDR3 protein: CASSLFSLKQPPVGTQYF
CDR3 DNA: TGTGCCAGCAGTTTATTCTCCCTCAAACAGCCCCCTGTGGGGACCCAGTACTTC

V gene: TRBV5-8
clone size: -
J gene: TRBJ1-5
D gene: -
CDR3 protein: CASSLAAGVGNQPQHF
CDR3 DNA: TGTGCCAGCAGCTTAGCGGCAGGGGTGGGCAATCAGCCCCAGCATTTT

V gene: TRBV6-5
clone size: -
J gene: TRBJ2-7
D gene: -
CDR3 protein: CASSYSNGIYEQYF
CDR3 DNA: TGTGCCAGCAGTTACTCGAATGGTATCTACGAGCAGTACTTC

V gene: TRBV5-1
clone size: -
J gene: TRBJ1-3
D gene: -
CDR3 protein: CASSSGTPVSNTIYF
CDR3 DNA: TGCGCCAGCAGCTCCGGGACTCCCGTTTCCAACACCATATATTTT

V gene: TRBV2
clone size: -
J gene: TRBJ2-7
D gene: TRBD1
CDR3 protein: CASSGKGTGYEQYF
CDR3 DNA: TGTGCCAGCTCGGGGAAGGGGACAGGATACGAGCAGTACTTC

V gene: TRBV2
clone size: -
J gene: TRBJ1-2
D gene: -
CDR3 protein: CASSERRQLTYGYTF
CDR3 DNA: TGTGCCAGCAGTGAAAGGAGACAGCTCACTTATGGCTACACCTTC

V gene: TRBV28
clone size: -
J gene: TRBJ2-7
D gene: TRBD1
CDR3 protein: CASSPLSVRDRGSYEQYF
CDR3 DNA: TGTGCCAGCAGCCCACTCTCCGTCCGGGACAGGGGAAGCTACGAGCAGTACTTC

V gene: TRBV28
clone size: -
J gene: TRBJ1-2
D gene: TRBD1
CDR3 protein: CASSRVDRTDAYGYTF
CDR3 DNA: TGTGCCAGCAGCCGGGTGGACAGGACGGACGCTTATGGCTACACCTTC

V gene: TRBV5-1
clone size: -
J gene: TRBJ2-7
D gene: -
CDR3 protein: CASYGARGGEQYF
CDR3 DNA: TGCGCCAGTTACGGTGCCAGGGGGGGCGAGCAGTACTTC

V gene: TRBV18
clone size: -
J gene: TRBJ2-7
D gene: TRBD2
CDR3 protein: CASSPRTSSSYEQYF
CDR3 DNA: TGTGCCAGCTCACCTCGGACTAGCAGCTCCTACGAGCAGTACTTC

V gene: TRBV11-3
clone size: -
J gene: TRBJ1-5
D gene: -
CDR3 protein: CASSFILGRVNQPQHF
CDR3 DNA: TGTGCCAGCAGCTTCATCCTCGGCAGAGTCAATCAGCCCCAGCATTTT

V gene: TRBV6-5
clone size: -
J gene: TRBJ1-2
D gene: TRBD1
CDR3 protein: CASRLGQGLGGYTF
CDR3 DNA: TGTGCCAGCAGACTAGGACAGGGGCTAGGTGGCTACACCTTC

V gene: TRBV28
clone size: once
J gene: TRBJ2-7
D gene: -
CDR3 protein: CAHRAGPQYYEQYF
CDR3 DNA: TGTGCCCACCGCGCCGGGCCCCAATACTACGAGCAGTACTTC

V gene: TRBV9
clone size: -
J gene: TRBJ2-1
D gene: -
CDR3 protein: CASSVVRSYNEQFF
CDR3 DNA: TGTGCCAGCAGCGTAGTAAGGTCCTACAATGAGCAGTTCTTC

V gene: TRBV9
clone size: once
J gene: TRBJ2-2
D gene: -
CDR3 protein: CASSVASAVASLTGELFF
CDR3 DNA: TGTGCCAGCAGCGTAGCCTCGGCGGTTGCTAGTCTCACCGGGGAGCTGTTTTTT

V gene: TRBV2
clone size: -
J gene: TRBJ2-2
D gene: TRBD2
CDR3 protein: CASSGLAGANTGELFF
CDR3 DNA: TGTGCCAGCAGTGGACTAGCGGGGGCGAACACCGGGGAGCTGTTTTTT

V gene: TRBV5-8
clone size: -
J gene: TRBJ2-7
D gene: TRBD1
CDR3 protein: CASSDRARLGEQYF
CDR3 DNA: TGTGCCAGCAGCGACAGGGCTCGGCTGGGGGAGCAGTACTTC

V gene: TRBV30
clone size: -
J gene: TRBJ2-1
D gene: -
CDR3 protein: CAWSGVTVGRLRGAFNEQFF
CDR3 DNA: TGTGCCTGGAGTGGGGTAACGGTGGGGCGGCTAAGAGGGGCCTTCAATGAGCAGTTCTTC

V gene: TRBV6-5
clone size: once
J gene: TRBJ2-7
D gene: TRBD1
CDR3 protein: CASSPQPGTAYEQYF
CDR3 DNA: TGTGCCAGCAGTCCTCAACCCGGGACAGCGTACGAGCAGTACTTC

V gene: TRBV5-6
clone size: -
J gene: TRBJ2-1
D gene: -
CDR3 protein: CASSLGTVWNEQFF
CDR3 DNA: TGTGCCAGCAGCTTGGGGACCGTTTGGAATGAGCAGTTCTTC

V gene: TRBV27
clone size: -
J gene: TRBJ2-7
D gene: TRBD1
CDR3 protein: CASSPPGQVGRYEQYF
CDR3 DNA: TGTGCCAGCAGTCCCCCGGGACAGGTGGGTAGGTACGAGCAGTACTTC

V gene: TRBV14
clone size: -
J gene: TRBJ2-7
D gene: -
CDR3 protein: CASRGDSDYEQYF
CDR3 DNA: TGTGCCAGTCGCGGGGACAGCGACTACGAGCAGTACTTC

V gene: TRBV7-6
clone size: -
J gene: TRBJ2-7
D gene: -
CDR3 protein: CASSLDPRRFSYEQYF
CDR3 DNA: TGTGCCAGCAGCTTAGACCCCAGGCGCTTTTCCTACGAGCAGTACTTC

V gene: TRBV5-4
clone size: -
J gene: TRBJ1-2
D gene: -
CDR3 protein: CASSLKGGTYGYTF
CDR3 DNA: TGTGCCAGCAGCTTGAAGGGGGGGACCTATGGCTACACCTTC

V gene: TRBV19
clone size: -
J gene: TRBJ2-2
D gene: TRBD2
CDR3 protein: CASSRLAGMAGELFF
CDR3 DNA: TGTGCCAGTAGTCGACTAGCGGGAATGGCCGGGGAGCTGTTTTTT